This T cell receptor beta chain was captured by sequencing in a study of beta chain features in type 1 diabetes. The sample holds a few counts of this clone. Antigen specificity is unknown. The study reverse transcribed the entire isolated RNA, so it sequenced expressed TCRB transcripts. The protocol was immunoSEQ multiplex PCR, while the TCRdb copy is restricted to in-frame clones and leaves out a portion. Of 300,000 to 400,000 clones listed, roughly 13% were seen once; the top ten hold about 0.016%. Study conclusions and caveats: Comparison showed that naive, central memory and Treg TCRB repertoires appeared more similar among patients than among healthy donors. TCRB rearrangement may or may not be influenced by HLA type; here this remained unresolved. Overrepresentation of cells with high TCR expression could result from cDNA sequencing. Type 1 diabetes patients showed fewer insertions and more deletions at VDJ junctions. In every one of the four CD4+ subsets, TCRB CDR3s were moderately but significantly shorter in Type 1 diabetes patients.

Sequenced sample: naive CD4+ T cells from blood. The receptor was derived from a woman between 18 and 29 years old with type 1 diabetes.

This chain's CDR3 is CASKTTPLVAETQYF. DNA of the CDR3: TGTGCCAGCAAGACGACTCCCTTAGTGGCAGAGACCCAGTACTTC. V and J are TRBV6-1 and TRBJ2-5; D remains unclear. Trimming pared 7 bases from V and 4 bases from J, leaving 19 bases between. The length of the CDR3 is 15 residues. Germline CDR1 is MNHNS and CDR2 is SASEGT.